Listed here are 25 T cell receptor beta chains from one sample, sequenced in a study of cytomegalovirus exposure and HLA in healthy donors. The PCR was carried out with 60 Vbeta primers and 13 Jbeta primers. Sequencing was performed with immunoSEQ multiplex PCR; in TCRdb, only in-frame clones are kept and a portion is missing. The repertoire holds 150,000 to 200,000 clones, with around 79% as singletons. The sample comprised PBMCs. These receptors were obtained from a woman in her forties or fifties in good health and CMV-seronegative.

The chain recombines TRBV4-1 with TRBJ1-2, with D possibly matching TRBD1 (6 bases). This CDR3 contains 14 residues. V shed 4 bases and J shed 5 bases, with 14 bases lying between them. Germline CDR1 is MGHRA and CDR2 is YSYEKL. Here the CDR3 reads CASSREDSGYGYTF. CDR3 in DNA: TGCGCCAGCAGCCGAGAGGACAGTGGGTATGGCTACACCTTC.

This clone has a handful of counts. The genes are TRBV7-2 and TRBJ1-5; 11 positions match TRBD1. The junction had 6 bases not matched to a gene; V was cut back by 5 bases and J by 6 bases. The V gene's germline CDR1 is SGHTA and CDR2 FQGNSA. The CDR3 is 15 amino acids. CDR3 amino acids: CASSEDRGHFQPQHF. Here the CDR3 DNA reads TGTGCCAGCAGCGAGGACAGGGGGCATTTTCAGCCCCAGCATTTT. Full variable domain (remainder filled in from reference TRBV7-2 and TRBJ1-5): GAGVSQSPSNKVTEKGKDVELRCDPISGHTALYWYRQSLGQGLEFLIYFQGNSAPDKSGLPSDRFSAERTGGSVSTLTIQRTQQEDSAVYLCASSEDRGHFQPQHFGDGTRLSIL.

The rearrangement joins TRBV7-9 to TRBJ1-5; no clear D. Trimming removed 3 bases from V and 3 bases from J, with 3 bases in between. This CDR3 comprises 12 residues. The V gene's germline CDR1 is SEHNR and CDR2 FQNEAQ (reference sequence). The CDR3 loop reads CASSFNNQPQHF. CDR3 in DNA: TGTGCCAGCAGCTTTAACAATCAGCCCCAGCATTTT. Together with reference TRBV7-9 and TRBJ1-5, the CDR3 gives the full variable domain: DTGVSQNPRHKITKRGQNVTFRCDPISEHNRLYWYRQTLGQGPEFLTYFQNEAQLEKSRLLSDRFSAERPKGSFSTLEIQRTEQGDSAMYLCASSFNNQPQHFGDGTRLSIL.

Here the CDR3 reads CASSSSGQGNTIYF. CDR3 sequence (DNA): TGTGCCAGCAGTAGTTCGGGACAGGGAAACACCATATATTTT. The chain combines TRBV28 with TRBJ1-3, with 7 bases aligning to TRBD1. Germline V gene data show CDR1 as MDHEN and CDR2 as SYDVKM. This CDR3 is 14 amino acids long. The J segment lost 4 bases and the V segment lost 5 bases, leaving 5 bases of the junction unmatched.

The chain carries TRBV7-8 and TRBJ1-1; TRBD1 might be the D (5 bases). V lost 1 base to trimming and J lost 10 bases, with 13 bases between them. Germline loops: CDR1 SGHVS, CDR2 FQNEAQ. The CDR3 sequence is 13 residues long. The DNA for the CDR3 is TGTGCCAGCAGCTTAGACAGGAGAGAGGCAGCTTTCTTT. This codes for CASSLDRREAAFF.

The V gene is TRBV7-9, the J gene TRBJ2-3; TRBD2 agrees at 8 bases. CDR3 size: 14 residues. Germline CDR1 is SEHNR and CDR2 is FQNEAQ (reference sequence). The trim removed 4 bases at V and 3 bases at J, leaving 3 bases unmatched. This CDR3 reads CASSSGGGTDTQYF. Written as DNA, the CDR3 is TGTGCCAGCAGCTCCGGGGGGGGAACAGATACGCAGTATTTT.

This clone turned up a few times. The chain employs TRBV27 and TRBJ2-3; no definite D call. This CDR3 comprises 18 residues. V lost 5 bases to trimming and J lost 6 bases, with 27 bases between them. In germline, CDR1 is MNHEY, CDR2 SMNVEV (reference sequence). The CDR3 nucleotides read TGTGCCAGCAGTACCTCCGACTCAATTTCTTGGTCGGAGGATACGCAGTATTTT. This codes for CASSTSDSISWSEDTQYF.

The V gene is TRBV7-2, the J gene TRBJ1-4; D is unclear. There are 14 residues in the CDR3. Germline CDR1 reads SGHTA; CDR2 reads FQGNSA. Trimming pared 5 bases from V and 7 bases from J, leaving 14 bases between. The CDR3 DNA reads TGTGCCAGCAGCCATGGTGGGGAGGTTGAAAAACTGTTTTTT. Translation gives CASSHGGEVEKLFF.

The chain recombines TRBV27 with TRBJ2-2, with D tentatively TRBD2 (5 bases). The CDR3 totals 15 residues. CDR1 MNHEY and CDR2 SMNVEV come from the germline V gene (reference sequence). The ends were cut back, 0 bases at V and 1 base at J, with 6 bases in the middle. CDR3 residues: CASSLSRGNTGELFF. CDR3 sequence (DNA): TGTGCCAGCAGTTTATCACGGGGGAACACCGGGGAGCTGTTTTTT.

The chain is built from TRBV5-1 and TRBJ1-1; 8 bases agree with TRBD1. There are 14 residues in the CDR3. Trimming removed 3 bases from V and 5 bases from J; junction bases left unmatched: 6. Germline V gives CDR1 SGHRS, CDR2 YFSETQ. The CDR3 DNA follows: TGCGCCAGCAGCTCCAGACAGGGGACTACTGAAGCTTTCTTT. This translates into CASSSRQGTTEAFF.

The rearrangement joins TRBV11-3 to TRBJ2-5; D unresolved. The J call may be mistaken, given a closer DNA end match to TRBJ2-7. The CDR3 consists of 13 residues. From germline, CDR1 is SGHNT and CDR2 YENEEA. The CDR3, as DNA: TGTGCCAGCAGCTTAGATCCCTCCTACGAGCAGTACTTC. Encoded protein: CASSLDPSYEQYF.

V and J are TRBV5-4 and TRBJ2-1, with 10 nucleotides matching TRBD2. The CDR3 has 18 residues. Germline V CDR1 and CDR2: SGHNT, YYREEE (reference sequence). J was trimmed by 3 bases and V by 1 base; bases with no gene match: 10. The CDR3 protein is CASSLPRILAGDYNEQFF. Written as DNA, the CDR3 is TGTGCCAGCAGCTTGCCGCGGATCCTAGCGGGAGACTACAATGAGCAGTTCTTC.

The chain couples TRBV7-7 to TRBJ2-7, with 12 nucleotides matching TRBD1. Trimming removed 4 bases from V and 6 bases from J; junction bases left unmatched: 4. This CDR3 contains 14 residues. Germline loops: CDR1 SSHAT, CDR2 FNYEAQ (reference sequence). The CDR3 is CASSSGQGAREQYF. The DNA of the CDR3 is TGTGCCAGCAGCTCGGGACAGGGGGCACGCGAGCAGTACTTC.

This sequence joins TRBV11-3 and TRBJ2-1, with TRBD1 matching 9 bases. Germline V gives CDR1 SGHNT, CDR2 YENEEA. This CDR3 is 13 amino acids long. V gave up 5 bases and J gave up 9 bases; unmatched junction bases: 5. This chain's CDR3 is CASSTGQGIEQFF. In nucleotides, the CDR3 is TGTGCCAGCAGCACCGGACAGGGGATTGAGCAGTTCTTC.

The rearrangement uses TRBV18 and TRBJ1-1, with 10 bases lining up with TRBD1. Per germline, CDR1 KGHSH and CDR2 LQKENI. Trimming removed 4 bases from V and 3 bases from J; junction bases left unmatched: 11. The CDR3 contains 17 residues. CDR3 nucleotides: TGTGCCAGCTCACGGGACAGGGGCAGGGTGGGCGACACTGAAGCTTTCTTT. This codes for CASSRDRGRVGDTEAFF.

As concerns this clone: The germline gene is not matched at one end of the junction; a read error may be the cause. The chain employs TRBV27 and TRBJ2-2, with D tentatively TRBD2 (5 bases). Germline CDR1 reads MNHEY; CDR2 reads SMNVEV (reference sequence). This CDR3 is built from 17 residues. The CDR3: CASSRLVWQTNTGELLF. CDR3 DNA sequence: TGTGCCAGCAGCCGGTTGGTGTGGCAGACGAACACCGGGGAGCTGCTTTTT.

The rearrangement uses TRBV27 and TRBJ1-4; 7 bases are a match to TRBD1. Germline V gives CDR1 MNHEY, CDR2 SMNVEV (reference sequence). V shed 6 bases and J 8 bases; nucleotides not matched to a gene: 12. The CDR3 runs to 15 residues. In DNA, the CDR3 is TGTGCCAGCAGCAACATACAGGGGTCGAAGGAAAAACTGTTTTTT. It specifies CASSNIQGSKEKLFF.

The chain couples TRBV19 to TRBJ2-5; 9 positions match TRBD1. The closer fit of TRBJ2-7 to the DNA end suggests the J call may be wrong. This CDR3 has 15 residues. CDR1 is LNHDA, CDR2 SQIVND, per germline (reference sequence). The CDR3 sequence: CASTPAGTGYNEQYF. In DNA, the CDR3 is TGTGCCAGTACCCCCGCCGGGACAGGGTACAACGAGCAGTACTTC.

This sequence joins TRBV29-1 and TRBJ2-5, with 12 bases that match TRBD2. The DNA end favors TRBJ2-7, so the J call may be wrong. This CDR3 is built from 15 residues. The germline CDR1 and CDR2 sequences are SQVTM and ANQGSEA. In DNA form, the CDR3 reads TGCAGCGTTGTTTTACTAGCGGGGGGCGCCGACGAGCAGTACTTC. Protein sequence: CSVVLLAGGADEQYF.

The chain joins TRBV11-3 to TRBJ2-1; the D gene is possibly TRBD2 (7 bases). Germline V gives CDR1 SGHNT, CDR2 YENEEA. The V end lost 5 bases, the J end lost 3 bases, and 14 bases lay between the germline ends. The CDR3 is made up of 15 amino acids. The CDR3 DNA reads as TGTGCCAGCAGCCCAAGGGGGGGTCACTACAATGAGCAGTTCTTC. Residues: CASSPRGGHYNEQFF.

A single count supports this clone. The CDR3: CASSAVAETYEQYF. Written as DNA, the CDR3 is TGTGCCAGCAGCGCAGTGGCGGAAACCTACGAGCAGTACTTC. V usage is TRBV6-1 and J usage is TRBJ2-5; D ambiguous. The end of the DNA is better explained by TRBJ2-7, so the J call may be wrong. CDR3 length: 14 residues. Germline-derived CDR1 and CDR2 are MNHNS and SASEGT.

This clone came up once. CDR3 in amino acids: CASSLGQSDGNQPQHF. The CDR3 DNA is TGTGCCAGCAGTTTGGGACAGAGTGATGGCAATCAGCCCCAGCATTTT. The rearrangement uses TRBV6-6 and TRBJ1-5; 7 bases agree with TRBD1. The CDR3 has 16 residues. CDR1 MNHNY and CDR2 SVGAGI come from the germline V gene (reference sequence). The V gene end was trimmed by 4 bases and the J gene end by 2 bases; junction bases not matched to a gene: 8.

Here the CDR3 reads CAISDMRREGGDEQFF. In DNA form, the CDR3 reads TGTGCCATCAGTGATATGAGGCGGGAGGGCGGGGATGAGCAGTTCTTC. The chain joins TRBV10-3 to TRBJ2-1, with 9 bases lining up with TRBD2. The CDR3 has 16 residues. The V gene's germline CDR1 is ENHRY and CDR2 SYGVKD. The V segment lost 3 bases and the J segment 8 bases; nucleotides outside the gene matches: 11.

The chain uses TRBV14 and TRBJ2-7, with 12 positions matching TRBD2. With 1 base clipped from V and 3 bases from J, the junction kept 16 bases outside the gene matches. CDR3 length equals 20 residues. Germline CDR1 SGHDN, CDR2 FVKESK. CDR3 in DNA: TGTGCCAGCAGCCAAGGAGATATGGTGAGACTAGCGGGAGTAGGCTACGAGCAGTACTTC. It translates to CASSQGDMVRLAGVGYEQYF.

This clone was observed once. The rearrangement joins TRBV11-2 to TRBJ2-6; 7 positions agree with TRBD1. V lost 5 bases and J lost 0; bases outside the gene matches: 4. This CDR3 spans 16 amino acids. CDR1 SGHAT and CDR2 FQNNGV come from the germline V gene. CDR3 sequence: CASSLGQLSGANVLTF. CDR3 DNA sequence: TGTGCCAGCAGCCTGGGACAGCTCTCTGGGGCCAACGTCCTGACTTTC.